The next 15 T cell receptor beta chains were all read from a single sample in a study of T cell responses to AZD1222 COVID-19 vaccine. Sequencing used immunoSEQ multiplex PCR; TCRdb keeps in-frame clones, though not all of them. The sample holds approximately 120,000 clones, approximately 85% seen once. The material was peripheral blood, obtained 28 days after the second AZD1222 dose. These TCRs come from an adult who received the AZD1222 COVID-19 vaccine.

The chain employs TRBV7-9 and TRBJ2-3; D perhaps matches TRBD1 (5 bases). The CDR3 is made up of 14 amino acids. The V gene lost 5 bases and the J gene lost 4 bases, with 13 bases spanning the gap. Germline V gene data show CDR1 as SEHNR and CDR2 as FQNEAQ (reference sequence). The CDR3 nucleotides are TGTGCCAGCAGCCCGGCGGCCAGGGCAGATACGCAGTATTTT. It specifies CASSPAARADTQYF.

The V and J genes are TRBV5-1 and TRBJ1-1; possible D gene TRBD1, 6 bases. In germline, CDR1 is SGHRS, CDR2 YFSETQ. There are 15 residues in the CDR3. V lost 3 bases to trimming and J lost 5 bases, with 17 bases between them. In DNA, the CDR3 is TGCGCCAGCAGCTCTCTGGAGGGGGGTTGGACTGAAGCTTTCTTT. This encodes CASSSLEGGWTEAFF. The entire variable domain, with the rest obtained from reference TRBV5-1 and TRBJ1-1, is as follows: KAGVTQTPRYLIKTRGQQVTLSCSPISGHRSVSWYQQTPGQGLQFLFEYFSETQRNKGNFPGRFSGRQFSNSRSEMNVSTLELGDSALYLCASSSLEGGWTEAFFGQGTRLTVV.

The chain carries TRBV2 and TRBJ2-7; the match to TRBD2 covers 7 bases. J lost 0 bases, V lost 6 bases, and 5 bases had no gene match. This CDR3 comprises 14 residues. The germline gives CDR1 SNHLY, CDR2 FYNNEI. Here the CDR3 DNA reads TGTGCCAGCAGCTGGGGGGACTACTCCTACGAGCAGTACTTC. This gives the protein CASSWGDYSYEQYF.

V and J are TRBV29-1 and TRBJ2-3; TRBD1 aligns across 9 bases. Germline values: CDR1 SQVTM, CDR2 ANQGSEA. This CDR3 spans 15 amino acids. With V trimmed by 7 bases and J by 0 bases, 8 bases remained unmatched. CDR3 sequence reads: CSGKTGGISTDTQYF. CDR3 DNA sequence: TGCAGCGGCAAGACAGGGGGGATTAGCACAGATACGCAGTATTTT.

The chain combines TRBV9 with TRBJ1-6, with D perhaps TRBD1 (6 bases). Per germline, CDR1 SGDLS and CDR2 YYNGEE. The CDR3 contains 16 residues. V was clipped by 3 bases and J by 6 bases, with 16 bases between them. CDR3 amino acids: CASSGRGGSGNSPLHF. CDR3 in DNA: TGTGCCAGCAGCGGGCGAGGGGGATCGGGTAATTCACCCCTCCACTTT.

The chain recombines TRBV19 with TRBJ2-2; a weak D match, TRBD2 (5 bases). The CDR3 has 15 residues. Trimming took 5 bases from V and 6 from J, leaving 16 bases between them. CDR1 and CDR2 (germline): LNHDA, SQIVND (reference sequence). The CDR3 loop reads CASSERTGKSGELFF. The CDR3 DNA sequence: TGTGCCAGTAGTGAAAGGACGGGGAAGTCCGGGGAGCTGTTTTTT.

The rearrangement uses TRBV30 and TRBJ1-5, with D perhaps TRBD1 (6 bases). CDR3 size: 16 residues. V was shortened by 0 bases and J by 3 bases, with 15 bases between the two germline ends. Germline V CDR1 and CDR2: GTSNPN, SVGIG (reference sequence). CDR3 sequence: CAWSVQGRPYNQPQHF. CDR3 bases: TGTGCCTGGAGTGTACAGGGCAGACCCTACAATCAGCCCCAGCATTTT.

The count of this clone is one. The genes are TRBV5-6 and TRBJ2-5, with 8 bases lining up with TRBD1. Germline values: CDR1 SGHDT, CDR2 YYEEEE. This CDR3 spans 17 amino acids. J gave up 1 base and V 1 base, and 9 bases lay outside the gene matches. The CDR3 here is CASSLIYGTGIQETQYF. In nucleotides, the CDR3 is TGTGCCAGCAGCTTGATATATGGGACAGGTATCCAAGAGACCCAGTACTTC.

The gene calls are TRBV7-2 and TRBJ1-1; 8 nucleotides agree with TRBD1. Losses at the gene ends were 4 bases for V and 10 bases for J; bases not matched to a gene: 5. This CDR3 is built from 12 residues. Looked up from germline, CDR1 is SGHTA and CDR2 is FQGNSA. CDR3 sequence reads: CASSYDRGLAFF. In nucleotides, the CDR3 is TGTGCCAGCAGCTACGACAGGGGATTAGCTTTCTTT.

The chain's CDR3 is CASSLRQGPALHF. As DNA, the CDR3 is TGTGCCAGCAGCTTAAGACAGGGTCCGGCCCTCCACTTT. The chain employs TRBV7-8 and TRBJ1-6; TRBD1 aligns across 7 bases. V lost 2 bases to trimming and J lost 14 bases; unmatched junction nucleotides: 6. Germline V gene sequence: CDR1 SGHVS, CDR2 FQNEAQ. The CDR3 has 13 amino acids. Full variable domain (remainder filled in from reference TRBV7-8 and TRBJ1-6): GAGVSQSPRYKVAKRGQDVALRCDPISGHVSLFWYQQALGQGPEFLTYFQNEAQLDKSGLPSDRFFAERPEGSVSTLKIQRTQQEDSAVYLCASSLRQGPALHFGNGTRLTVT.

This chain links TRBV15 with TRBJ2-1; TRBD2 matches 11 bases. Germline V gene data show CDR1 as LNHNV and CDR2 as YYDKDF (reference sequence). The J segment lost 3 bases and the V segment lost 3 bases, leaving 4 bases of the junction unmatched. The CDR3 is made up of 16 amino acids. This CDR3 is CATSRETSGNYNEQFF. The DNA for the CDR3 is TGTGCCACCAGCAGGGAGACTAGCGGGAACTACAATGAGCAGTTCTTC.

The rearrangement links TRBV5-1 to TRBJ1-2; no clear D gene. The CDR3 consists of 15 residues. Germline values: CDR1 SGHRS, CDR2 YFSETQ. V was pared by 4 bases and J by 0 bases, with 13 bases between. The DNA of the CDR3 is TGCGCCAGCAGCACCCCGCAGTCGCCTAACTATGGCTACACCTTC. It yields the protein CASSTPQSPNYGYTF.

J is TRBJ2-7 and V is TRBV9, with TRBD1 as a possible D gene (5 bases). This CDR3 contains 15 residues. Germline V gene data show CDR1 as SGDLS and CDR2 as YYNGEE. With 0 bases removed from V and 5 bases from J, the gap between germline ends came to 15 bases. CDR3 in DNA: TGTGCCAGCAGCGTAGGTCAGTTTTCCAGGGACGAGCAGTACTTC. This translates into CASSVGQFSRDEQYF.

This rearrangement joins TRBV27 to TRBJ1-1, with a possible D match to TRBD1 (5 bases). The length of the CDR3 is 14 residues. Trimming removed 2 bases from V and 11 bases from J, with 18 bases in between. Germline V lookup: CDR1 MNHEY, CDR2 SMNVEV (reference sequence). CDR3 nucleotides: TGTGCCAGCAGTTTAGGTGGCCAGACAGACGAGGCTTTCTTT. This codes for CASSLGGQTDEAFF.

V gene TRBV6-1 combines with J gene TRBJ1-5; D gene uncertain. The V gene lost 1 base and the J gene lost 0 bases, with 4 bases spanning the gap. Germline CDR1 MNHNS, CDR2 SASEGT. The CDR3 has 14 residues. The CDR3: CASSEEYSNQPQHF. The CDR3 coding sequence is TGTGCCAGCAGTGAAGAGTATAGCAATCAGCCCCAGCATTTT.